The 20 T cell receptor beta chains presented below share a single source sample, sequenced in a study of CD8+ T cells in alopecia areata. TCR sequencing used cDNA made by reverse transcription of extracted RNA. Here immunoSEQ multiplex PCR was the method, and the copy in TCRdb shows in-frame clones only, minus some. The table has 90,000 to 120,000 clones, around 83% seen once. This sample's treatment: oral pan-JAK inhibitor, 5-10 mg twice daily. Specimen: CD8+ T cells sorted from blood, collected at week 24, from a patient treated with tofacitinib. The receptors here all came from a human donor with alopecia areata.

CDR3: CASGFSGGLPSSETQYF. CDR3 sequence (DNA): TGTGCTAGTGGTTTCAGCGGGGGGCTACCCTCTAGCGAGACCCAGTACTTC. The chain uses TRBV12-5 and TRBJ2-5; 9 positions agree with TRBD2. The V and J ends lost 3 bases and 5 bases, in that order; junction bases with no gene match: 13. CDR3 length: 17 residues. The germline V gene encodes CDR1 LGHNT and CDR2 FRNRAP.

The chain's CDR3 is CSVETGESYEQYF. DNA of the CDR3: TGCAGCGTAGAGACAGGGGAATCCTACGAGCAGTACTTC. The chain uses TRBV29-1 and TRBJ2-7; 8 positions agree with TRBD1. CDR3 length: 13 residues. V trimming: 6 bases; J trimming: 1 base; junction bases outside the gene matches: 5. In germline, CDR1 is SQVTM, CDR2 ANQGSEA.

The chain is built from TRBV7-2 and TRBJ1-5; D is perhaps TRBD1 (5 bases). With 0 bases removed from V and 3 bases from J, the gap between germline ends came to 12 bases. The germline V gene encodes CDR1 SGHTA and CDR2 FQGNSA. The CDR3 extends over 16 amino acids. The CDR3 DNA sequence: TGTGCCAGCAGCTTAGCTGGGGGATTGGACAATCAGCCCCAGCATTTT. Its protein is CASSLAGGLDNQPQHF.

The DNA for the CDR3 is TGTGCCAGCAGCTTAAAAGGCAATCAGCCCCAGCATTTT. Its protein is CASSLKGNQPQHF. The chain links TRBV11-2 to TRBJ1-5; D uncertain. In germline, CDR1 is SGHAT, CDR2 FQNNGV. This CDR3 is built from 13 residues. V was cut by 2 bases and J by 2 bases, with 4 bases left in between. The full variable domain, its missing parts supplied by reference TRBV11-2 and TRBJ1-5, is EAGVAQSPRYKIIEKRQSVAFWCNPISGHATLYWYQQILGQGPKLLIQFQNNGVVDDSQLPKDRFSAERLKGVDSTLKIQPAKLEDSAVYLCASSLKGNQPQHFGDGTRLSIL.

V gene TRBV5-6 combines with J gene TRBJ2-1; TRBD2 matches 7 bases. The CDR3 has 16 amino acids. V gave up 4 bases and J gave up 0 bases; unmatched junction bases: 7. Germline V CDR1 and CDR2: SGHDT, YYEEEE. In nucleotides, the CDR3 is TGTGCCAGCAGCCCCCCGGGAGGCAGCTCCTACAATGAGCAGTTCTTC. Translation: CASSPPGGSSYNEQFF.

DNA for the CDR3: TGTGCCAGCAGTTTAAATGGGGCTAGAGAGCAGTACTTC. This translates into CASSLNGAREQYF. This chain joins TRBV6-5 and TRBJ2-7; the D gene is possibly TRBD1 (5 bases). Germline values: CDR1 MNHEY, CDR2 SVGAGI. The CDR3 runs to 13 residues. Trimming took off 4 bases at V and 7 bases at J, with 14 bases between the two ends.

The genes are TRBV7-2 and TRBJ2-2; TRBD1 agrees at 8 bases. J was trimmed by 6 bases and V by 0 bases; bases with no gene match: 3. CDR3 size: 15 residues. Germline V CDR1 and CDR2: SGHTA, FQGNSA. In DNA form, the CDR3 reads TGTGCCAGCAGCTTAGCCGGGACAGGCTCCGGGGAGCTGTTTTTT. Its translation is CASSLAGTGSGELFF.

J is TRBJ2-2 and V is TRBV6-5, with no clear D. V lost 0 bases and J lost 6, with 5 bases in between. The germline CDR1 and CDR2 sequences are MNHEY and SVGAGI. The CDR3 contains 13 residues. CDR3 loop: CASSYSIPGELFF. Written as DNA, the CDR3 is TGTGCCAGCAGTTACTCGATACCCGGGGAGCTGTTTTTT.

The chain uses TRBV7-9 and TRBJ2-7; D is unresolved. Germline CDR1 is SEHNR and CDR2 is FQNEAQ (reference sequence). The CDR3 sequence is 12 residues long. Deletions cut 1 base from V and 5 bases from J, with 6 bases between. The CDR3 sequence is CASSLGNDEQYF. The CDR3 bases are TGTGCCAGCAGCTTAGGGAACGACGAGCAGTACTTC. Supplemented by reference TRBV7-9 and TRBJ2-7, the full variable domain reads DTGVSQNPRHKITKRGQNVTFRCDPISEHNRLYWYRQTLGQGPEFLTYFQNEAQLEKSRLLSDRFSAERPKGSFSTLEIQRTEQGDSAMYLCASSLGNDEQYFGPGTRLTVT.

This chain uses TRBV25-1 with TRBJ2-1; 8 positions agree with TRBD1. The CDR3 consists of 13 residues. Germline values: CDR1 MGHDK, CDR2 SYGVNS. V was pared by 6 bases and J by 7 bases, with 5 bases of the junction left unmatched. The CDR3 nucleotides read TGTGCCAGCAGGCAGGGGGCGGGTAATGAGCAGTTCTTC. Amino acid sequence: CASRQGAGNEQFF.

The chain recombines TRBV27 with TRBJ1-2, with 8 bases aligning to TRBD1. This CDR3 is 13 amino acids long. The germline V gene has CDR1 MNHEY and CDR2 SMNVEV (reference sequence). V lost 3 bases and J lost 6; bases outside the gene matches: 3. The CDR3 sequence is CASSFTGGNGYTF. CDR3 DNA sequence: TGTGCCAGCAGTTTTACAGGGGGGAATGGCTACACCTTC.

The chain employs TRBV5-4 and TRBJ2-3; 8 bases fit TRBD1. Germline CDR1 is SGHNT and CDR2 is YYREEE (reference sequence). This CDR3 comprises 14 residues. With V trimmed by 3 bases and J by 6 bases, 6 bases remained unmatched. The CDR3 DNA reads TGTGCCAGCAGCTCCGGACAGGGAAGGGATACGCAGTATTTT. Its protein product is CASSSGQGRDTQYF.

This clone has just one count. V usage is TRBV7-9 and J usage is TRBJ1-4; 11 bases fit TRBD1. The CDR3 covers 15 residues. CDR1 is SEHNR, CDR2 FQNEAQ, per germline (reference sequence). V trimming: 4 bases; J trimming: 8 bases; junction bases outside the gene matches: 6. For the CDR3, the DNA is TGTGCCAGCAGCTCCCCAGGGACAGGGGGAGAAAAACTGTTTTTT. This sequence encodes CASSSPGTGGEKLFF.

The chain employs TRBV4-1 and TRBJ1-5; tentatively, D is TRBD1 (5 bases). This CDR3 contains 16 residues. V was cut by 4 bases and J by 0 bases, with 13 bases left in between. CDR1 is MGHRA, CDR2 YSYEKL, per germline. CDR3 region: CASSPGGGYSNQPQHF. The CDR3 DNA reads TGCGCCAGCAGCCCGGGGGGGGGATATAGCAATCAGCCCCAGCATTTT.

The gene calls are TRBV13 and TRBJ2-5; D is unclear. Trimming shortened V by 1 base and J by 2 bases, and 5 bases separated the two germline ends. Germline values: CDR1 PRHDT, CDR2 FYEKMQ (reference sequence). This CDR3 spans 13 amino acids. The chain's CDR3 is CASSLEEQETQYF. CDR3 coding DNA: TGTGCCAGCAGCTTAGAGGAACAAGAGACCCAGTACTTC.

CDR3 protein: CASSYPTSGYNEQFF. The CDR3 DNA is TGTGCCAGCAGTTACCCGACTAGCGGGTACAATGAGCAGTTCTTC. The chain employs TRBV6-6 and TRBJ2-1, with TRBD2 identical over 10 bases. V dropped 2 bases and J dropped 4; count of bases not matched to a gene: 2. This CDR3 comprises 15 residues. CDR1 is MNHNY, CDR2 SVGAGI, per germline (reference sequence).

The CDR3 loop reads CASSSIAGEVYEQYF. In DNA, the CDR3 is TGTGCCAGCAGTTCAATAGCGGGGGAAGTCTACGAGCAGTACTTC. The chain has TRBV6-1 and TRBJ2-7; 9 nucleotides align to TRBD2. Germline V lookup: CDR1 MNHNS, CDR2 SASEGT. V lost 5 bases, J lost 3 bases, and 8 bases stayed unmatched. CDR3 length: 15 residues.

This chain connects TRBV7-2 to TRBJ2-7; D perhaps matches TRBD2 (6 bases). CDR1 SGHTA and CDR2 FQGNSA come from the germline V gene. The CDR3 spans 15 residues. V was cut by 1 base and J by 6 bases, with 16 bases left in between. CDR3 DNA: TGTGCCAGCAGCTTAGACCATTTCGTCGGGGGCGAGCAGTACTTC. This sequence encodes CASSLDHFVGGEQYF.

The CDR3 sequence is CASSLEASGTDTQYF. The CDR3 DNA follows: TGTGCCAGCAGCTTAGAGGCTAGCGGCACAGATACGCAGTATTTT. This chain connects TRBV7-2 to TRBJ2-3, with D possibly TRBD2 on 6 matching bases. The V gene's germline CDR1 is SGHTA and CDR2 FQGNSA. The CDR3 is 15 residues long. V was clipped by 1 base and J by 1 base, with 9 bases between them.

This chain connects TRBV7-6 to TRBJ2-7; D is ambiguous. V gave up 5 bases and J gave up 2 bases, with 16 bases separating them. Looked up from germline, CDR1 is SGHVS and CDR2 is FNYEAQ. This CDR3 contains 15 residues. The chain's CDR3 is CASSLTGSPAYEQYF. The DNA of the CDR3 is TGTGCCAGCAGCCTAACCGGGTCCCCCGCCTACGAGCAGTACTTC.